This T cell receptor (beta chain) comes out of a study of patients and donors after allogeneic stem cell transplantation. TCRdb itself ran the RT-PCR reads through MiXCR, one entry per CDR3 protein. Of under 200,000 distinct CDR3 sequences listed, 30% are singletons. This clonotype showed up just a few times. The CDR3 loop spans 14 amino acids. V lost 0 bases to trimming and J lost 7 bases, with 13 bases between them. Germline V gene data show CDR1 as LGHNA and CDR2 as YNFKEQ. The sequence derives from a human donor who was either an allogeneic HSCT recipient or a stem cell or donor lymphocyte infusion donor (not recorded which). It is not recorded whose cells these are; they may come from a transplant donor. What was sequenced was blood, either unsorted or a sorted T cell fraction (not recorded which). The chain combines TRBV4-2 with TRBJ2-7; D is ambiguous. The CDR3 spells CASSQEVRGSEQYF. The CDR3 nucleotides are TGTGCCAGCAGCCAAGAGGTTAGAGGATCAGAGCAGTACTTC.